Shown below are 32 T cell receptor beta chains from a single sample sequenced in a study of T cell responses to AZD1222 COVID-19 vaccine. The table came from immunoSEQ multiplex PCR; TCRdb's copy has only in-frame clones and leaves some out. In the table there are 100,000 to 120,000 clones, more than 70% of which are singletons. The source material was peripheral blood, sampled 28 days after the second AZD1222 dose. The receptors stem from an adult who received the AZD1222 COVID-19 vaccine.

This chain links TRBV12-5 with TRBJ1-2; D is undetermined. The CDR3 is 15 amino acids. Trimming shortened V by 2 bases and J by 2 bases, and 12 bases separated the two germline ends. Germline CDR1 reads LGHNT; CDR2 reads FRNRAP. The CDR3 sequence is CASGLRLPTNYGYTF. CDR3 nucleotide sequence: TGTGCTAGTGGTTTGCGCCTGCCGACAAACTATGGCTACACCTTC. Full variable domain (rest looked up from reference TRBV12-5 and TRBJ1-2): DARVTQTPRHKVTEMGQEVTMRCQPILGHNTVFWYRQTMMQGLELLAYFRNRAPLDDSGMPKDRFSAEMPDATLATLKIQPSEPRDSAVYFCASGLRLPTNYGYTFGSGTRLTVV.

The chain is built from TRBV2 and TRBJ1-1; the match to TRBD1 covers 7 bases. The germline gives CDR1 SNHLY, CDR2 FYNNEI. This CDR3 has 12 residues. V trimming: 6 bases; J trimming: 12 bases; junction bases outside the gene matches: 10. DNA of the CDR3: TGTGCCAGCAGCGGACAGGTTCTGCAACCTTTCTTT. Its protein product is CASSGQVLQPFF.

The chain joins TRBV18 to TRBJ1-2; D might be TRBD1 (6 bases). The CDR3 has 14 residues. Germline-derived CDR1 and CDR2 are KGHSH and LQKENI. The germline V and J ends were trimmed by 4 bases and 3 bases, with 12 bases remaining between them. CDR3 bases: TGTGCCAGCTCACGACAGGACTCTGACTATGGCTACACCTTC. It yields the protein CASSRQDSDYGYTF.

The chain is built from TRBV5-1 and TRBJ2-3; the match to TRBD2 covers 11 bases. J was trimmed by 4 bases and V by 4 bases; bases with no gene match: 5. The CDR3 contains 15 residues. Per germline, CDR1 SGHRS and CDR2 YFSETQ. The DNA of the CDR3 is TGCGCCAGCAGCCCTAGCGGGGGGATCTCAGATACGCAGTATTTT. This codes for CASSPSGGISDTQYF.

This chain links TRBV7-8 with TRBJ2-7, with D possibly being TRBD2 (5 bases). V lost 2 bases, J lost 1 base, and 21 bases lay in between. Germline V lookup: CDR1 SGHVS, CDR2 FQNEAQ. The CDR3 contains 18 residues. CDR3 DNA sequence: TGTGCCAGCAGCTTAACTTTAGCTTTTGGGAGCAGTTCCTACGAGCAGTACTTC. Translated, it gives CASSLTLAFGSSSYEQYF.

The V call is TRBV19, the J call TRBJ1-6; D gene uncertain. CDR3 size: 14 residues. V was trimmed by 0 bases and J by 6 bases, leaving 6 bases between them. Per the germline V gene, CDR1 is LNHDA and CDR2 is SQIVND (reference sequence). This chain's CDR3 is CASSIDRGNSPLHF. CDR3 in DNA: TGTGCCAGTAGTATAGATCGGGGTAATTCACCCCTCCACTTT.

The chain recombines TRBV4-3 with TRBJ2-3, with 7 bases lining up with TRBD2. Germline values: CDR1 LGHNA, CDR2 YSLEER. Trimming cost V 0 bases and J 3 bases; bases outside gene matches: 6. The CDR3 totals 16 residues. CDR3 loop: CASSQETGGSTDTQYF. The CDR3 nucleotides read TGCGCCAGCAGCCAAGAGACGGGGGGTTCAACAGATACGCAGTATTTT.

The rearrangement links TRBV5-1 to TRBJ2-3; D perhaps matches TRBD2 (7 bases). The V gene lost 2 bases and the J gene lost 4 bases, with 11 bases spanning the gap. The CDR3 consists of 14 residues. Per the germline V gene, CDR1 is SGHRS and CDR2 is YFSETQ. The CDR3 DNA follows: TGCGCCAGCAGCTTAGGGGGGGCCCCAGATACGCAGTATTTT. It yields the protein CASSLGGAPDTQYF.

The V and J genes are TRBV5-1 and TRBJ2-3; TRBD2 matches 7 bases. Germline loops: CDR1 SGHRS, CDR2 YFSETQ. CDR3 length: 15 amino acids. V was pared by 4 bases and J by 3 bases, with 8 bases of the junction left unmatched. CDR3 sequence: CASSPVGRGTDTQYF. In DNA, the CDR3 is TGCGCCAGCAGCCCGGTGGGGCGGGGGACAGATACGCAGTATTTT.

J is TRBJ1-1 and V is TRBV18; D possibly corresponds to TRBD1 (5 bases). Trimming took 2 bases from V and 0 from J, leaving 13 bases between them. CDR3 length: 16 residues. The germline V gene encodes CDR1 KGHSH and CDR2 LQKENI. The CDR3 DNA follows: TGTGCCAGCTCACCAGACATGACAGCAATGAACACTGAAGCTTTCTTT. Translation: CASSPDMTAMNTEAFF.

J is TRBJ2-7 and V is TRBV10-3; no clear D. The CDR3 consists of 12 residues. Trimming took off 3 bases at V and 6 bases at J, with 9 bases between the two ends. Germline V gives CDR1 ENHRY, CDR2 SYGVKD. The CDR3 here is CAISEGVREQYF. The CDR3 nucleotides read TGTGCCATCAGTGAAGGTGTTCGCGAGCAGTACTTC.

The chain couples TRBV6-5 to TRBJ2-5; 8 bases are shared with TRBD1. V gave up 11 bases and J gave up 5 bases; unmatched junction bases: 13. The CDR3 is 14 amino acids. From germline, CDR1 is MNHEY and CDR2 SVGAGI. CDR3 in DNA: TGTGCCGTCCGGAACAGGGGGGTAGGTGAGACCCAGTACTTC. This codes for CAVRNRGVGETQYF.

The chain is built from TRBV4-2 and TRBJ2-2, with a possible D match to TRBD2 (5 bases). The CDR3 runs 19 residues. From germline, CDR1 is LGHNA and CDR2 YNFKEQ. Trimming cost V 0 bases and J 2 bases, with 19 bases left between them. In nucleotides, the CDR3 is TGTGCCAGCAGCCAAGAGACTCTCGTACGGAGGAAAAACACCGGGGAGCTGTTTTTT. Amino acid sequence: CASSQETLVRRKNTGELFF.

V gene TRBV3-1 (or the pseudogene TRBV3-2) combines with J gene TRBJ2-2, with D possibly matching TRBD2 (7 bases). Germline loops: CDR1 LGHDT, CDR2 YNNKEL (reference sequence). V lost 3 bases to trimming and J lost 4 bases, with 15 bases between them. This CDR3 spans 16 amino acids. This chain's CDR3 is CASSQGAGVRTGELFF. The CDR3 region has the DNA TGTGCCAGCAGCCAGGGGGCGGGGGTTCGCACCGGGGAGCTGTTTTTT.

As DNA, the CDR3 is TGTGCCAGCAGGCTCGAGGGGGAATCACCCCTCCACTTT. This gives the protein CASRLEGESPLHF. The chain recombines TRBV27 with TRBJ1-6, with D maybe TRBD1 (6 bases). This CDR3 comprises 13 residues. CDR1 is MNHEY and CDR2 is SMNVEV in the germline V gene (reference sequence). V lost 6 bases to trimming and J lost 10 bases, with 13 bases between them.

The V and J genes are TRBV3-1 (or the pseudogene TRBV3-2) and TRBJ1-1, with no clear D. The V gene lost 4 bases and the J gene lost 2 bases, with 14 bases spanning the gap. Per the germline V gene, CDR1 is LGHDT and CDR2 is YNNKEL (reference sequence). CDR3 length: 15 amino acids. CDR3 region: CASSPSILANTEAFF. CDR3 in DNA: TGTGCCAGCAGCCCGAGTATACTGGCAAACACTGAAGCTTTCTTT.

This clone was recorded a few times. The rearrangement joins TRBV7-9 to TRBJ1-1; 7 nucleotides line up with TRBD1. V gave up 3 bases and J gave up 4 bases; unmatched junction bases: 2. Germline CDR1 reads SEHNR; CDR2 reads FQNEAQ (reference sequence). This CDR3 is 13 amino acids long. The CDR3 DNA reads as TGTGCCAGCAGCTTGGGACAGATCACTGAAGCTTTCTTT. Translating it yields CASSLGQITEAFF.

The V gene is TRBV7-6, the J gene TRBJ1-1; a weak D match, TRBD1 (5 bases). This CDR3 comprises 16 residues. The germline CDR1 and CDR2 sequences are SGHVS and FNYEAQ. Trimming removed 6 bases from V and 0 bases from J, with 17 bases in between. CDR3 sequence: CASSRTGDGLNTEAFF. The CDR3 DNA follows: TGTGCCAGCAGTCGAACAGGCGACGGACTGAACACTGAAGCTTTCTTT.

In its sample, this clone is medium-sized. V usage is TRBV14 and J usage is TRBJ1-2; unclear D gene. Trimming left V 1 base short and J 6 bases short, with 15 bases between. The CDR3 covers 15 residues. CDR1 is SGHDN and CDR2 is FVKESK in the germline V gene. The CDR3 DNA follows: TGTGCCAGCAGCCAAGGGACGGCGAAATACAATGGCTACACCTTC. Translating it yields CASSQGTAKYNGYTF.

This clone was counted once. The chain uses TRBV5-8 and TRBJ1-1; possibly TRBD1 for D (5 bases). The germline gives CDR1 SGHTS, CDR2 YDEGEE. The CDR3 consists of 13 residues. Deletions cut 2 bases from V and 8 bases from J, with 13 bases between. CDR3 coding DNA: TGTGCCAGCAGCTTCCATGGGGGAACCGAAGCTTTCTTT. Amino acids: CASSFHGGTEAFF. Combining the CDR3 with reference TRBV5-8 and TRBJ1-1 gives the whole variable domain EAGVTQSPTHLIKTRGQQATLRCSPISGHTSVYWYQQALGLGLQFLLWYDEGEERNRGNFPPRFSGRQFPNYSSELNVNALELEDSALYLCASSFHGGTEAFFGQGTRLTVV.

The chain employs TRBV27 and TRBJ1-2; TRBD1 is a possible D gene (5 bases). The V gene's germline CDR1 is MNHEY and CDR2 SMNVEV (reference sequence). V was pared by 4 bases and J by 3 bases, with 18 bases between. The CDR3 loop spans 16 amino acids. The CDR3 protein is CASSSPRSGRDYGYTF. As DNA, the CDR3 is TGTGCCAGCAGTTCACCTCGGTCGGGGCGCGACTATGGCTACACCTTC.

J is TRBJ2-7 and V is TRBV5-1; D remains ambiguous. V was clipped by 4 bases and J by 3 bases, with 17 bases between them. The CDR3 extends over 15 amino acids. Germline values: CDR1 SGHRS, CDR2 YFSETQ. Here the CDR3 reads CASSESVPGFYEQYF. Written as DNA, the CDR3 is TGCGCCAGCAGCGAATCGGTTCCCGGATTCTACGAGCAGTACTTC.

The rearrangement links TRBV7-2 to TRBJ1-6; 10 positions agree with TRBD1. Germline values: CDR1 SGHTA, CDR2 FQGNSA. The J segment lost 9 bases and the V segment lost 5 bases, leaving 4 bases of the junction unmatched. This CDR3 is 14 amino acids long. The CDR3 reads CASSQGQGISPLHF. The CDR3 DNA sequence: TGTGCCAGCAGCCAGGGACAGGGGATTTCACCCCTCCACTTT.

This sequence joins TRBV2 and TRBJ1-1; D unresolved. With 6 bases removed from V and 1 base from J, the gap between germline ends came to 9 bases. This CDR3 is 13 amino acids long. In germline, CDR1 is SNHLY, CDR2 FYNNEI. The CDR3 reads CASSLIENTEAFF. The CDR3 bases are TGTGCCAGCAGCTTAATAGAGAACACTGAAGCTTTCTTT.

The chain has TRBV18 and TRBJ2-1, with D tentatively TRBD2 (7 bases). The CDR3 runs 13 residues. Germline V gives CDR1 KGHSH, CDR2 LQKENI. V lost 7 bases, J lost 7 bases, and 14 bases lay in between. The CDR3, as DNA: TGTGCCAGCTGGAACGGGGGGCTTAATGAGCAGTTCTTC. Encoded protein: CASWNGGLNEQFF.

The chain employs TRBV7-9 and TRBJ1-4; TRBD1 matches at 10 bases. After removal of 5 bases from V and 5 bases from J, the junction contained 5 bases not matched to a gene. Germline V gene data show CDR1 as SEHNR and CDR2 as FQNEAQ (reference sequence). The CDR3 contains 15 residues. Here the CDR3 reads CASSLSGQGNEKLFF. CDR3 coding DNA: TGTGCCAGCAGCCTATCGGGACAGGGGAATGAAAAACTGTTTTTT.

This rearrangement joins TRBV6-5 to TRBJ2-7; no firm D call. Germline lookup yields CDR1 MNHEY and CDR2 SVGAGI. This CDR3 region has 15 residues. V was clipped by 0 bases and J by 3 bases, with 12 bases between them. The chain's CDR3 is CASSYSGHGVYEQYF. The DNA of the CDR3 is TGTGCCAGCAGTTACTCAGGGCACGGCGTCTACGAGCAGTACTTC.

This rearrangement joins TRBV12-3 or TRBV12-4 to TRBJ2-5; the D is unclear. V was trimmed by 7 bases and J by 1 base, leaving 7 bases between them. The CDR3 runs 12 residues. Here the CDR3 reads CASKGSQETQYF. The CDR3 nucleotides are TGTGCCAGCAAGGGTAGCCAAGAGACCCAGTACTTC.

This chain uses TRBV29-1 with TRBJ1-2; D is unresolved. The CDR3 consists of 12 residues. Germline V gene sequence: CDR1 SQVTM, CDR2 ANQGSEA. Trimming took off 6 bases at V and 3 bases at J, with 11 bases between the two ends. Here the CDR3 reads CSVAGIDYGYTF. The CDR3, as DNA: TGCAGCGTAGCGGGGATAGACTATGGCTACACCTTC.

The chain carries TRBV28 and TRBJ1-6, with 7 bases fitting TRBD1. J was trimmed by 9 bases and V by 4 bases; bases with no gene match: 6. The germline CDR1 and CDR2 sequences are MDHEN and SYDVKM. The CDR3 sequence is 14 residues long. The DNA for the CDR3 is TGTGCCAGCAGTTCGACAGGGCTTCGTTCACCCCTCCACTTT. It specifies CASSSTGLRSPLHF.

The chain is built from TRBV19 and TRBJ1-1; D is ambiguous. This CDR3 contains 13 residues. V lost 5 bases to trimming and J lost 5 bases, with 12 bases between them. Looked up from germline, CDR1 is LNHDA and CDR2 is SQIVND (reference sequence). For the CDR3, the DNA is TGTGCCAGTAGTTTGGGGTATTGGACTGAAGCTTTCTTT. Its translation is CASSLGYWTEAFF.

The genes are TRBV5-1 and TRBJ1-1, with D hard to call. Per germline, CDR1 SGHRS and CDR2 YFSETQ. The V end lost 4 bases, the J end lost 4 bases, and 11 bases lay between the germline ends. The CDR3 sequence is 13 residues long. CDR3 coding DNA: TGCGCCAGCAGCGTCACAGATATCACTGAAGCTTTCTTT. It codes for CASSVTDITEAFF.